A single sample is the source of the 4 T cell receptor beta chains below, sequenced in a study of cytomegalovirus exposure and HLA in healthy donors (dated by TCRdb to the late 2010s). Libraries were prepared through the immunoSEQ multiplex PCR assay. For the multiplex PCR, a mixture combining 60 forward primers for TCR Vbeta segments and 13 reverse primers for TCR Jbeta segments was used. TCRdb's version of the immuneACCESS table is confined to in-frame rearrangements and falls short of the full clone set. An unresolved V gene accounts for under half of the shortfall where checked; the remainder is of unknown origin. In this sample's table one finds around 64,000 clones. 2% to 3% of the sample is taken by the ten largest. Source material: PBMCs. Receptors originate from a female donor in good health and CMV-seropositive.

The chain is built from TRBV10-3 and TRBJ2-7; 8 positions match TRBD2. Germline trimming cut 11 bases from V and 3 bases from J; bases unmatched to any gene: 12. This CDR3 is built from 14 residues. In germline, CDR1 is ENHRY, CDR2 SYGVKD. CDR3 DNA: TGTGCCTCCGGATCCGGGACTAGAGGCTACGAGCAGTACTTC. Translation: CASGSGTRGYEQYF.

This rearrangement joins TRBV6-5 to TRBJ1-2, with 7 bases lining up with TRBD1. Germline CDR1 and CDR2: MNHEY and SVGAGI. The junction had 7 bases not matched to a gene; V was cut back by 6 bases and J by 3 bases. The length of the CDR3 is 14 residues. The CDR3, as DNA: TGTGCCAGCAGGGCAGGGGGAAAGGACTATGGCTACACCTTC. This encodes CASRAGGKDYGYTF.

This sequence joins TRBV4-3 and TRBJ1-1; 7 bases line up with TRBD1. The CDR3 extends over 16 amino acids. CDR1 LGHNA and CDR2 YSLEER come from the germline V gene. The trim removed 0 bases at V and 1 base at J, leaving 5 bases unmatched. The CDR3 nucleotides read TGCGCCAGCAGCCAAGATTACAGGACAGGGAACACTGAAGCTTTCTTT. This encodes CASSQDYRTGNTEAFF.

The chain is built from TRBV6-4 and TRBJ1-2, with D unresolved. V was cut by 5 bases and J by 1 base, with 11 bases left in between. Germline V gives CDR1 MRHNA, CDR2 SNTAGT. CDR3 length equals 14 residues. The CDR3 DNA follows: TGTGCCAGCAGTCCGTCCGGGGATAACTATGGCTACACCTTC. Encoded protein: CASSPSGDNYGYTF.